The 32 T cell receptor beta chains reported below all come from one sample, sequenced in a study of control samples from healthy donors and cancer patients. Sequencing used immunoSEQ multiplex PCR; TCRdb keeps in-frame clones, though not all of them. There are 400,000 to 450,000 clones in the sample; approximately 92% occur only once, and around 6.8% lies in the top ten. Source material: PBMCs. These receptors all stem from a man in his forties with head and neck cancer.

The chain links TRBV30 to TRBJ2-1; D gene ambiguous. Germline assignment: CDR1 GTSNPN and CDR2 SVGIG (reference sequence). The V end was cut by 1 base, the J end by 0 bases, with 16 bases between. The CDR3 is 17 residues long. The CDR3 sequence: CAWSESVRLTSYNEQFF. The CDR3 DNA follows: TGTGCCTGGAGTGAGTCCGTTCGGCTTACCTCCTACAATGAGCAGTTCTTC.

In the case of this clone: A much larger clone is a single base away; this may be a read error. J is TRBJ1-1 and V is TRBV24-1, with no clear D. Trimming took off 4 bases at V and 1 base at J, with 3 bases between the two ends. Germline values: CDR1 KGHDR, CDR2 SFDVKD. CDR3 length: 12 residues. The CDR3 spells CATSDPNTEAFF. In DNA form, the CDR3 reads TGTGCCACCAGTGACCCGAACACTGAAGCTTTCTTT.

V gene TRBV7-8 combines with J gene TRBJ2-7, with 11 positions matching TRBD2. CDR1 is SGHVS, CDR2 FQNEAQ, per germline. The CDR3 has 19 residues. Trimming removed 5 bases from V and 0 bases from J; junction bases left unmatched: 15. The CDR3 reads CASSPTPGTSGFSSYEQYF. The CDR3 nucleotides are TGTGCCAGCAGCCCCACTCCCGGGACTAGCGGATTTAGCTCCTACGAGCAGTACTTC.

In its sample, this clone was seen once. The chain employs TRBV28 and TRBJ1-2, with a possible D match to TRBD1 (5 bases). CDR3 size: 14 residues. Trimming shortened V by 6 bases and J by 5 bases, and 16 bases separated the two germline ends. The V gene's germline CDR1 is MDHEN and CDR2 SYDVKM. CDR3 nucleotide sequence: TGTGCCAGCAGACATTCCGAGAGGGGTTATGGCTACACCTTC. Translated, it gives CASRHSERGYGYTF.

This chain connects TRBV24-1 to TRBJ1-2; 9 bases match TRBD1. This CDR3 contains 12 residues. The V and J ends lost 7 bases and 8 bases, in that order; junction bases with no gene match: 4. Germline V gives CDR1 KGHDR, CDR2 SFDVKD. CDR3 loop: CATSGTGSGYTF. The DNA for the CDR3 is TGTGCCACCAGCGGGACAGGGAGCGGCTACACCTTC.

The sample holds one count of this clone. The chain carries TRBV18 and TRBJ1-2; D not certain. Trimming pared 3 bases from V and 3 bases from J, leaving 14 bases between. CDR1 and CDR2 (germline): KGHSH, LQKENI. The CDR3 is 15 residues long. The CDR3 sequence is CASSPSAEFHYGYTF. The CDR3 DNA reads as TGTGCCAGCTCACCTTCCGCTGAGTTCCACTATGGCTACACCTTC.

The CDR3 reads CASSSGTGGLNQPQHF. In DNA, the CDR3 is TGCGCCAGCAGCTCAGGGACAGGGGGTCTCAATCAGCCCCAGCATTTT. This chain joins TRBV5-1 and TRBJ1-5, with 11 bases that match TRBD1. V was clipped by 3 bases and J by 3 bases; unmatched bases: 5. This CDR3 comprises 16 residues. Germline V lookup: CDR1 SGHRS, CDR2 YFSETQ.

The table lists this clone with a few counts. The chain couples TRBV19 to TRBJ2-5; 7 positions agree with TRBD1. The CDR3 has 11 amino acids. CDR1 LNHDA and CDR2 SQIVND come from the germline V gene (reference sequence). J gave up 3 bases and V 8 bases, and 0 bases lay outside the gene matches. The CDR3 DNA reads TGTGCCAGTCAGGGGGAAGAGACCCAGTACTTC. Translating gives CASQGEETQYF.

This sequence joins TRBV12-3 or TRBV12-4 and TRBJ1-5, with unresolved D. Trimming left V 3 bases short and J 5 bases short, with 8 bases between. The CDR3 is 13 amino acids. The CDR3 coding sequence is TGTGCCAGCAGTTTCATTGGGTATCAGCCCCAGCATTTT. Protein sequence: CASSFIGYQPQHF.

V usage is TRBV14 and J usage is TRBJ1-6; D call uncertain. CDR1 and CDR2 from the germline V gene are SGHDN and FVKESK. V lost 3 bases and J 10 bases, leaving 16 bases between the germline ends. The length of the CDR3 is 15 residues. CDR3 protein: CASSHRKTYGSPLHF. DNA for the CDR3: TGTGCCAGCAGCCACCGAAAGACATACGGGTCACCCCTCCACTTT.

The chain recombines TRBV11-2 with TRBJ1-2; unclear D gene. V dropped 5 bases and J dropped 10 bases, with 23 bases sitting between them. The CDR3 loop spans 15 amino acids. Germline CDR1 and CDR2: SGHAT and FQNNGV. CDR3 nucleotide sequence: TGTGCCAGCAGCCCCCTGGGTGGACGGACCCGTTTCTACACCTTC. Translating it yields CASSPLGGRTRFYTF.

CDR3 residues: CASSLASESYEQYF. The CDR3 coding sequence is TGTGCCAGCAGCTTAGCCAGCGAAAGCTACGAGCAGTACTTC. The chain uses TRBV7-2 and TRBJ2-7; D is uncertain. Trimming took 0 bases from V and 3 from J, leaving 9 bases between them. This CDR3 contains 14 residues. Germline V gene sequence: CDR1 SGHTA, CDR2 FQGNSA.

CDR3 loop: CASSEALIILPGYTF. CDR3 DNA sequence: TGTGCCAGCAGTGAAGCCCTAATTATTCTTCCTGGCTACACCTTC. The V gene is TRBV6-1, the J gene TRBJ1-2; no reliable D call. V lost 0 bases and J 7 bases, leaving 15 bases between the germline ends. The CDR3 loop spans 15 amino acids. Germline CDR1 reads MNHNS; CDR2 reads SASEGT.

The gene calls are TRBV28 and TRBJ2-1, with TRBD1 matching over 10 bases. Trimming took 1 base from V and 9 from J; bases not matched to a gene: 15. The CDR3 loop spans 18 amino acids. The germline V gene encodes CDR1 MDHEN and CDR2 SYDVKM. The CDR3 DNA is TGTGCCAGCAGTTTATTCCGGACCCGGGACAGGGGTCTAGGTGAGCAGTTCTTC. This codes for CASSLFRTRDRGLGEQFF.

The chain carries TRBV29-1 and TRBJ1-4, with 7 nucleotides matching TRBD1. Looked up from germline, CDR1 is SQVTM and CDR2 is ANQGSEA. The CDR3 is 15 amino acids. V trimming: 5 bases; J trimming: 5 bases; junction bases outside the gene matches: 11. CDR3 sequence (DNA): TGCAGCGTTAGAGCCTCGGGACAGAAAAATGAAAAACTGTTTTTT. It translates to CSVRASGQKNEKLFF.

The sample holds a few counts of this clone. The chain's CDR3 is CSVEDPSGYEKLFF. The DNA for the CDR3 is TGCAGCGTTGAAGATCCCTCGGGTTATGAAAAACTGTTTTTT. V gene TRBV29-1 combines with J gene TRBJ1-4; no clear D. Germline V gives CDR1 SQVTM, CDR2 ANQGSEA. The germline V and J ends were trimmed by 0 bases and 6 bases, with 11 bases remaining between them. The CDR3 runs 14 residues.

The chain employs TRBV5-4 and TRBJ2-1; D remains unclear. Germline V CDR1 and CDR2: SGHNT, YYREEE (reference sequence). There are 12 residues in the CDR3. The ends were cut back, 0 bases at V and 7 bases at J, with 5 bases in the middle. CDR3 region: CASSLAMNEQFF. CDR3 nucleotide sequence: TGTGCCAGCAGCTTGGCCATGAATGAGCAGTTCTTC.

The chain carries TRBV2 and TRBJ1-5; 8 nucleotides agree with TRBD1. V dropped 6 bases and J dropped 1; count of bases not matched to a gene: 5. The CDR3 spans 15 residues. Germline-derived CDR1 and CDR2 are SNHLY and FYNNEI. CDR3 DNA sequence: TGTGCCAGCAGGGACAGGGCGAGCAGCAATCAGCCCCAGCATTTT. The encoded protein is CASRDRASSNQPQHF.

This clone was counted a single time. This chain's CDR3 is CASSVEVGAQTGELFF. CDR3 DNA sequence: TGTGCCAGCAGCGTCGAAGTGGGAGCTCAAACCGGGGAGCTGTTTTTT. J is TRBJ2-2 and V is TRBV9; TRBD2 is a possible D gene (5 bases). CDR1 and CDR2 from the germline V gene are SGDLS and YYNGEE. V lost 2 bases and J lost 5, with 16 bases in between. This CDR3 has 16 amino acids.

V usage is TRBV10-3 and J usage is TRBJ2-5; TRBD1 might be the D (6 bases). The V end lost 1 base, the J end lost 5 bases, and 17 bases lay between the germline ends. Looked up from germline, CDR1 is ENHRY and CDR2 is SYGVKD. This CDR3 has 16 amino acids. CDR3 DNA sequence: TGTGCCATCAGTGAGTTCGTAAGGGGGTCTGGGGAGACCCAGTACTTC. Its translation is CAISEFVRGSGETQYF.

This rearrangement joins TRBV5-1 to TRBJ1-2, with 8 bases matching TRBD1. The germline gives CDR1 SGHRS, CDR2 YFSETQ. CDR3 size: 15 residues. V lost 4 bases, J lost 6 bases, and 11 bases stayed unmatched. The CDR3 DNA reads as TGCGCCAGCAGCCCTTATATGACAGGGGTTGATGGCTACACCTTC. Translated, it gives CASSPYMTGVDGYTF.

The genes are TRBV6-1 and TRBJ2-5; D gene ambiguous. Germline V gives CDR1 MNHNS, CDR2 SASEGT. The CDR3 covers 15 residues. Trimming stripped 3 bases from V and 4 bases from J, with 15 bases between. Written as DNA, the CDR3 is TGTGCCAGCAGTGAGGCGCCGGCCCGCGGAGAGACCCAGTACTTC. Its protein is CASSEAPARGETQYF.

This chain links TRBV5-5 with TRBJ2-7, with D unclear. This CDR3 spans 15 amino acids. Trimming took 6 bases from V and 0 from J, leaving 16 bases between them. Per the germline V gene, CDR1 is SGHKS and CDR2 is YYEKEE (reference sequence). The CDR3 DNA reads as TGTGCCAGCAACGATCGGAGTTTAGGCTCCTACGAGCAGTACTTC. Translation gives CASNDRSLGSYEQYF.

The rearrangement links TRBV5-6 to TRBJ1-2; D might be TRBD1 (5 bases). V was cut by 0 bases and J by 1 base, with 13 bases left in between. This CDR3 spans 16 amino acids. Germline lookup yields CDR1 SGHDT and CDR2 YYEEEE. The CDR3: CASSLELTEINYGYTF. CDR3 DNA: TGTGCCAGCAGCTTGGAGCTGACAGAGATTAACTATGGCTACACCTTC. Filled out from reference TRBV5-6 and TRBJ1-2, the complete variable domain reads DAGVTQSPTHLIKTRGQQVTLRCSPKSGHDTVSWYQQALGQGPQFIFQYYEEEERQRGNFPDRFSGHQFPNYSSELNVNALLLGDSALYLCASSLELTEINYGYTFGSGTRLTVV.

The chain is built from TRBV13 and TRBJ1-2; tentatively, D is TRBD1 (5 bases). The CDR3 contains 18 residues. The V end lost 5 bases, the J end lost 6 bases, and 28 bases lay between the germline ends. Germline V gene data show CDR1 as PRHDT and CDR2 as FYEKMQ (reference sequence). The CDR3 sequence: CASSPSRRRVGPVDGYTF. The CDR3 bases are TGTGCCAGCAGCCCGTCCCGACGCAGGGTGGGGCCGGTGGATGGCTACACCTTC. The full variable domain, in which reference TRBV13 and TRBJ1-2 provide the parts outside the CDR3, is AAGVIQSPRHLIKEKRETATLKCYPIPRHDTVYWYQQGPGQDPQFLISFYEKMQSDKGSIPDRFSAQQFSDYHSELNMSSLELGDSALYFCASSPSRRRVGPVDGYTFGSGTRLTVV.

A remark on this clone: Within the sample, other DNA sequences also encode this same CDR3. The CDR3 loop is CASSLGTAYEQYF. The CDR3, as DNA: TGTGCCAGCAGCTTAGGGACCGCCTACGAGCAGTACTTC. The rearrangement uses TRBV7-8 and TRBJ2-7, with D uncertain. This CDR3 has 13 amino acids. Trimming stripped 1 base from V and 2 bases from J, with 6 bases between. Germline V lookup: CDR1 SGHVS, CDR2 FQNEAQ.

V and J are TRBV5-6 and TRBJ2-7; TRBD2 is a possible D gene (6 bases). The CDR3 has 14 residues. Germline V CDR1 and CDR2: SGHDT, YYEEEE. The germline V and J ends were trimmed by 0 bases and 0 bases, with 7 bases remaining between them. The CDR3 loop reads CASSLDGSSYEQYF. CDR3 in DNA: TGTGCCAGCAGCTTGGACGGGAGCTCCTACGAGCAGTACTTC.

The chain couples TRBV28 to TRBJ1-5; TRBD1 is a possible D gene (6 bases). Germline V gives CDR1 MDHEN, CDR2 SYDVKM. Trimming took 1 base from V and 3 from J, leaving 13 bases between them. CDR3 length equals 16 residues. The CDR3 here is CASSLFRGGYNQPQHF. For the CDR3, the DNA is TGTGCCAGCAGTTTATTCAGGGGAGGTTACAATCAGCCCCAGCATTTT.

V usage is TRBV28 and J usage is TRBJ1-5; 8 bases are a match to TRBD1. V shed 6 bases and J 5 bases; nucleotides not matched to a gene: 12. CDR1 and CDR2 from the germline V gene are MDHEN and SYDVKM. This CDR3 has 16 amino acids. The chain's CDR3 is CASSLYSQGAHQPQHF. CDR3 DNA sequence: TGTGCCAGCAGCCTATACAGTCAGGGGGCCCATCAGCCCCAGCATTTT. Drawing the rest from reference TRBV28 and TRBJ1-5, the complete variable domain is DVKVTQSSRYLVKRTGEKVFLECVQDMDHENMFWYRQDPGLGLRLIYFSYDVKMKEKGDIPEGYSVSREKKERFSLILESASTNQTSMYLCASSLYSQGAHQPQHFGDGTRLSIL.

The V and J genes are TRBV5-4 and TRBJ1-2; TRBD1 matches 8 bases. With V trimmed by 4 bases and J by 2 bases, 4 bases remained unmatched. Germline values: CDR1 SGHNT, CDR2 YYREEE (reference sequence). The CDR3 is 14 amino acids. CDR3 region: CASSATGVNYGYTF. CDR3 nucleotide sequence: TGTGCCAGCAGCGCGACAGGGGTAAACTATGGCTACACCTTC.

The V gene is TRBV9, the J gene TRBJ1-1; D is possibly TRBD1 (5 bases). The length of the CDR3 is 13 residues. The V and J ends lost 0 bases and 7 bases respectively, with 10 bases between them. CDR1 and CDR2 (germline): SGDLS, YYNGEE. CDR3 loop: CASSVVTGLEAFF. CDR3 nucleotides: TGTGCCAGCAGCGTAGTGACGGGGCTTGAAGCTTTCTTT. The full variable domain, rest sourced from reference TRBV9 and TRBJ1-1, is DSGVTQTPKHLITATGQRVTLRCSPRSGDLSVYWYQQSLDQGLQFLIQYYNGEERAKGNILERFSAQQFPDLHSELNLSSLELGDSALYFCASSVVTGLEAFFGQGTRLTVV.

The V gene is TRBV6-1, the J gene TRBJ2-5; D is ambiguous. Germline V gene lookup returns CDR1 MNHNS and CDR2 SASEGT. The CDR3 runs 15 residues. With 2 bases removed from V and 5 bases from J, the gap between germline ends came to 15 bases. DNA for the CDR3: TGTGCCAGCAGTGAATTGTTGGTCTTGGGGGAGACCCAGTACTTC. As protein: CASSELLVLGETQYF.